Each of the 12 T cell receptor beta chains below was sequenced from the same sample in a study of early T cells in non-severe SARS-CoV-2 infection. TCRdb recomputed calls from the 5' RACE reads with MiXCR, one row per CDR3 protein. The sample lists approximately 70,000 distinct CDR3 sequences, 13% seen once, with roughly 5% in the top ten. The source material was whole blood. The receptors were sampled from an adult who was a healthcare worker with PCR-confirmed SARS-CoV-2 infection or an uninfected control (not recorded which).

This clonotype was observed a handful of times. This sequence joins TRBV7-9 and TRBJ1-4; unclear D gene. This CDR3 region has 15 residues. Germline assignment: CDR1 SEHNR and CDR2 FQNEAQ (reference sequence). V was pared by 5 bases and J by 0 bases, with 10 bases between. The CDR3 DNA is TGTGCCAGCAGCAGTCGACAATCAACTAATGAAAAACTGTTTTTT. The encoded protein is CASSSRQSTNEKLFF.

This clonotype has ten or more counts. The chain joins TRBV15 to TRBJ2-1, with no clear D. This CDR3 is 17 amino acids long. The V end lost 0 bases, the J end lost 10 bases, and 22 bases lay between the germline ends. Germline V gives CDR1 LNHNV, CDR2 YYDKDF (reference sequence). The CDR3 spells CATSRDPWRTDDGEQFF. The CDR3 DNA sequence: TGTGCCACCAGCAGAGATCCTTGGAGAACGGACGACGGCGAGCAGTTCTTC.

This clonotype was seen many times. This chain uses TRBV2 with TRBJ2-1; 9 nucleotides agree with TRBD1. The CDR3 covers 13 residues. V was clipped by 6 bases and J by 7 bases; unmatched bases: 4. Germline CDR1 SNHLY, CDR2 FYNNEI. The CDR3 bases are TGTGCCAGCAGCCGGGACAGGGATAATGAGCAGTTCTTC. It codes for CASSRDRDNEQFF.

The CDR3 region is CASSADRGETQYF. The CDR3 region has the DNA TGTGCCAGCAGCGCGGACAGGGGAGAGACCCAGTACTTC. This chain connects TRBV9 to TRBJ2-5; the match to TRBD1 covers 9 bases. Germline V gene data show CDR1 as SGDLS and CDR2 as YYNGEE. The CDR3 is 13 residues long. Losses at the gene ends were 3 bases for V and 4 bases for J; bases not matched to a gene: 1. The full variable domain, its missing parts supplied by reference TRBV9 and TRBJ2-5, is DSGVTQTPKHLITATGQRVTLRCSPRSGDLSVYWYQQSLDQGLQFLIQYYNGEERAKGNILERFSAQQFPDLHSELNLSSLELGDSALYFCASSADRGETQYFGPGTRLLVL.

The chain carries TRBV30 and TRBJ1-5, with 7 bases that match TRBD1. Germline loops: CDR1 GTSNPN, CDR2 SVGIG (reference sequence). This CDR3 is built from 14 residues. Germline trimming cut 3 bases from V and 5 bases from J; bases unmatched to any gene: 7. The CDR3, as DNA: TGTGCCTGGAGCCGGGACAGCAACTATCAGCCCCAGCATTTT. Its protein product is CAWSRDSNYQPQHF.

This clonotype was counted at least ten times. The V gene is TRBV10-3, the J gene TRBJ2-2; the match to TRBD1 covers 9 bases. This CDR3 has 15 amino acids. Germline CDR1 ENHRY, CDR2 SYGVKD. The V gene end was trimmed by 7 bases and the J gene end by 6 bases; junction bases not matched to a gene: 9. The CDR3 region is CAIKTGTGTSGELFF. CDR3 in DNA: TGTGCCATCAAGACCGGGACAGGGACCTCCGGGGAGCTGTTTTTT.

The rearrangement links TRBV7-9 to TRBJ2-1; D ambiguous. V was cut by 5 bases and J by 7 bases, with 9 bases left in between. Germline-derived CDR1 and CDR2 are SEHNR and FQNEAQ (reference sequence). This CDR3 is 12 amino acids long. The CDR3 reads CASSTVQNEQFF. CDR3 sequence (DNA): TGTGCCAGCAGCACCGTTCAGAATGAGCAGTTCTTC.

This clonotype was observed a few times. The chain is built from TRBV20-1 and TRBJ2-7, with no clear D. Per the germline V gene, CDR1 is DFQATT and CDR2 is SNEGSKA (reference sequence). Deletions cut 3 bases from V and 5 bases from J, with 14 bases between. The CDR3 is 13 amino acids. The CDR3 spells CSASPAFGDEQYF. CDR3 nucleotides: TGCAGTGCTAGCCCTGCGTTTGGGGACGAGCAGTACTTC.

This chain uses TRBV7-3 with TRBJ2-7; the D gene could be TRBD1 or TRBD2 (5 bases each). The V gene's germline CDR1 is SGHTA and CDR2 FQGTGA. The V gene lost 0 bases and the J gene lost 5 bases, with 11 bases spanning the gap. The CDR3 is 14 amino acids. The CDR3 loop is CASSLTAVGDEQYF. The CDR3 DNA reads TGTGCCAGCAGCTTAACGGCAGTGGGGGACGAGCAGTACTTC.

This clonotype was picked up many times. The chain employs TRBV7-9 and TRBJ1-1; no clear D gene. The CDR3 runs to 13 residues. V was trimmed by 5 bases and J by 7 bases, leaving 14 bases between them. Germline CDR1 is SEHNR and CDR2 is FQNEAQ (reference sequence). The CDR3 nucleotides are TGTGCCAGCAGCACCCCTGGGCCTGGTGAAGCTTTCTTT. Protein product: CASSTPGPGEAFF. The entire variable domain, with the rest obtained from reference TRBV7-9 and TRBJ1-1, is as follows: DTGVSQNPRHKITKRGQNVTFRCDPISEHNRLYWYRQTLGQGPEFLTYFQNEAQLEKSRLLSDRFSAERPKGSFSTLEIQRTEQGDSAMYLCASSTPGPGEAFFGQGTRLTVV.

This clonotype was observed a few times. The V call is TRBV11-3, the J call TRBJ2-5, with unresolved D. This CDR3 has 13 residues. V shed 4 bases and J shed 5 bases, with 11 bases lying between them. Germline values: CDR1 SGHNT, CDR2 YENEEA. CDR3 coding DNA: TGTGCCAGCAGCTCCCCTCGGACGGAGACCCAGTACTTC. As protein: CASSSPRTETQYF. The variable domain in full, with the rest retrieved from reference TRBV11-3 and TRBJ2-5, is EAGVVQSPRYKIIEKKQPVAFWCNPISGHNTLYWYLQNLGQGPELLIRYENEEAVDDSQLPKDRFSAERLKGVDSTLKIQPAELGDSAVYLCASSSPRTETQYFGPGTRLLVL.

The sample holds a few counts of this clonotype. The chain has TRBV11-2 and TRBJ2-1; a weak D match, TRBD1 (6 bases). Trimming left V 6 bases short and J 0 bases short, with 27 bases between. This CDR3 has 20 amino acids. Germline V lookup: CDR1 SGHAT, CDR2 FQNNGV. Here the CDR3 DNA reads TGTGCCAGCAGTCGCAAGAGAGGGGGATCAGAATCAAGCTCCTACAATGAGCAGTTCTTC. Protein sequence: CASSRKRGGSESSSYNEQFF.